One and the same sample provided the 32 T cell receptor beta chains below, sequenced in a study of T cell changes during pregnancy in multiple sclerosis. This table comes from immunoSEQ multiplex PCR, and its TCRdb copy is limited to in-frame clones, with some not included. The sample gives around 61,000 clones, 80% to 90% of which show up once; under 5.5% is in the top ten. What was sequenced was peripheral blood from another person, used as feeder cells. These receptors all come from a human donor whose cells served as feeder cells for cultures in a pregnancy study.

The rearrangement joins TRBV19 to TRBJ1-6; D is ambiguous. The CDR3 is 17 amino acids. V dropped 9 bases and J dropped 0 bases, with 18 bases sitting between them. CDR1 and CDR2 (germline): LNHDA, SQIVND (reference sequence). The CDR3 coding sequence is TGTGCCAGCAAAGACATCCTGAGGAGCTCCTATAATTCACCCCTCCACTTT. It encodes CASKDILRSSYNSPLHF.

The chain uses TRBV15 and TRBJ1-4, with D tentatively TRBD1 (5 bases). The CDR3 has 14 residues. The V end was cut by 8 bases, the J end by 6 bases, with 16 bases between. Germline V gives CDR1 LNHNV, CDR2 YYDKDF (reference sequence). DNA for the CDR3: TGTGCCACCGGATCCGGGACCTCTTATGAAAAACTGTTTTTT. The encoded protein is CATGSGTSYEKLFF.

The chain links TRBV7-9 to TRBJ2-5, with D perhaps matching TRBD1 (5 bases). Trimming removed 5 bases at V and 1 base at J, with 17 bases between. Germline lookup yields CDR1 SEHNR and CDR2 FQNEAQ (reference sequence). This CDR3 is 16 amino acids long. The CDR3 DNA sequence: TGTGCCAGCAGCCTCCGACAGACCAACCTCCAAGAGACCCAGTACTTC. This translates into CASSLRQTNLQETQYF.

V and J are TRBV29-1 and TRBJ1-2, with D possibly being TRBD1 (5 bases). V lost 0 bases, J lost 7 bases, and 12 bases lay in between. This CDR3 has 13 amino acids. Germline V lookup: CDR1 SQVTM, CDR2 ANQGSEA. CDR3 region: CSVEDRRGGGYTF. CDR3 DNA: TGCAGCGTTGAAGATCGAAGGGGAGGTGGCTACACCTTC.

The V and J genes are TRBV30 and TRBJ1-2; D unresolved. CDR1 is GTSNPN and CDR2 is SVGIG in the germline V gene (reference sequence). There are 12 residues in the CDR3. Trimming took off 7 bases at V and 4 bases at J, with 13 bases between the two ends. The CDR3 loop reads CASSLRPYGYTF. For the CDR3, the DNA is TGTGCCTCCTCGCTAAGGCCCTATGGCTACACCTTC.

This sequence joins TRBV14 and TRBJ2-2; TRBD2 matches 9 bases. V was pared by 4 bases and J by 4 bases, with 7 bases of the junction left unmatched. This CDR3 has 16 residues. Per germline, CDR1 SGHDN and CDR2 FVKESK. In DNA form, the CDR3 reads TGTGCCAGCAGCCCTCCGGGACTAGCCCCCACCGGGGAGCTGTTTTTT. The encoded protein is CASSPPGLAPTGELFF. Looking up the rest from reference TRBV14 and TRBJ2-2 gives the full variable domain: EAGVTQFPSHSVIEKGQTVTLRCDPISGHDNLYWYRRVMGKEIKFLLHFVKESKQDESGMPNNRFLAERTGGTYSTLKVQPAELEDSGVYFCASSPPGLAPTGELFFGEGSRLTVL.

This clone appeared a few times. The chain combines TRBV28 with TRBJ2-7; 10 bases fit TRBD1. The CDR3 extends over 14 amino acids. CDR1 is MDHEN and CDR2 is SYDVKM in the germline V gene. The V segment lost 5 bases and the J segment 6 bases; nucleotides outside the gene matches: 7. Here the CDR3 reads CASSTGQGNIEQYF. The CDR3 DNA follows: TGTGCCAGCAGTACGGGACAGGGGAATATCGAGCAGTACTTC. Drawing the rest from reference TRBV28 and TRBJ2-7, the complete variable domain is DVKVTQSSRYLVKRTGEKVFLECVQDMDHENMFWYRQDPGLGLRLIYFSYDVKMKEKGDIPEGYSVSREKKERFSLILESASTNQTSMYLCASSTGQGNIEQYFGPGTRLTVT.

The table lists this clone with a count of one. The chain recombines TRBV11-2 with TRBJ1-6, with D unclear. This CDR3 comprises 15 residues. Looked up from germline, CDR1 is SGHAT and CDR2 is FQNNGV. Trimming stripped 1 base from V and 8 bases from J, with 12 bases between. CDR3 bases: TGTGCCAGCAGCTTAGCATGGGGTGGCGATTCACCCCTCCACTTT. Its protein product is CASSLAWGGDSPLHF. The variable domain in full, with the rest retrieved from reference TRBV11-2 and TRBJ1-6, is EAGVAQSPRYKIIEKRQSVAFWCNPISGHATLYWYQQILGQGPKLLIQFQNNGVVDDSQLPKDRFSAERLKGVDSTLKIQPAKLEDSAVYLCASSLAWGGDSPLHFGNGTRLTVT.

The gene calls are TRBV5-4 and TRBJ2-7, with D tentatively TRBD2 (5 bases). The ends were cut back, 4 bases at V and 2 bases at J, with 10 bases in the middle. Germline V gene lookup returns CDR1 SGHNT and CDR2 YYREEE (reference sequence). CDR3 size: 13 residues. The CDR3 DNA sequence: TGTGCCAGCAGCCGGACTCCCCCCTACGAGCAGTACTTC. This sequence encodes CASSRTPPYEQYF.

The chain uses TRBV6-1 and TRBJ2-7; 8 nucleotides agree with TRBD1. Per germline, CDR1 MNHNS and CDR2 SASEGT. The CDR3 extends over 14 amino acids. Trimming took 5 bases from V and 12 from J; bases not matched to a gene: 15. This chain's CDR3 is CASSTRLPPGGLYF. The CDR3 bases are TGTGCCAGCAGTACACGACTGCCTCCAGGGGGCCTGTACTTC.

The chain has TRBV7-2 and TRBJ1-3; 7 positions agree with TRBD1. Losses at the gene ends were 5 bases for V and 4 bases for J; bases not matched to a gene: 11. The CDR3 consists of 16 residues. Germline V gene lookup returns CDR1 SGHTA and CDR2 FQGNSA. The CDR3 region is CASSRDSQGAGNTIYF. Here the CDR3 DNA reads TGTGCCAGCAGCCGGGACAGCCAAGGTGCCGGAAACACCATATATTTT.

The gene calls are TRBV18 and TRBJ2-1; 12 bases fit TRBD2. CDR1 is KGHSH and CDR2 is LQKENI in the germline V gene. V gave up 3 bases and J gave up 3 bases; unmatched junction bases: 6. The CDR3 loop spans 17 amino acids. CDR3 region: CASSPYKTSGGYNEQFF. The CDR3 DNA follows: TGTGCCAGCTCACCGTATAAGACTAGCGGGGGCTACAATGAGCAGTTCTTC.

The gene calls are TRBV7-2 and TRBJ2-5, with D unresolved. Trimming cost V 4 bases and J 0 bases, with 0 bases left between them. CDR1 and CDR2 from the germline V gene are SGHTA and FQGNSA. This CDR3 region has 11 residues. CDR3 amino acids: CASSYQETQYF. The DNA for the CDR3 is TGTGCCAGCAGCTACCAAGAGACCCAGTACTTC. Combining the CDR3 with reference TRBV7-2 and TRBJ2-5 gives the whole variable domain GAGVSQSPSNKVTEKGKDVELRCDPISGHTALYWYRQSLGQGLEFLIYFQGNSAPDKSGLPSDRFSAERTGGSVSTLTIQRTQQEDSAVYLCASSYQETQYFGPGTRLLVL.

V and J are TRBV5-1 and TRBJ1-1, with 9 positions matching TRBD1. The junction had 1 base not matched to a gene; V was cut back by 1 base and J by 3 bases. The CDR3 runs to 14 residues. Germline V lookup: CDR1 SGHRS, CDR2 YFSETQ. The CDR3: CASSLTGGDTEAFF. CDR3 bases: TGCGCCAGCAGCTTGACAGGGGGCGACACTGAAGCTTTCTTT.

The J gene is TRBJ2-1, the V gene TRBV21-1; TRBD2 reflects the table's D call only, with no check against the DNA. TRBV21-1 is a documented pseudogene. This CDR3 has 16 residues. The CDR3: CASSTRLAGAENEQFF. As DNA, the CDR3 is TGTGCCAGCAGCACCCGACTAGCGGGAGCGGAGAATGAGCAGTTCTTC.

V and J are TRBV19 and TRBJ2-7, with D possibly matching TRBD2 (5 bases). Trimming cost V 0 bases and J 2 bases, with 8 bases left between them. The CDR3 is 14 residues long. Germline V CDR1 and CDR2: LNHDA, SQIVND (reference sequence). For the CDR3, the DNA is TGTGCCAGTAGTATAGAAGGGAGAACCTACGAGCAGTACTTC. It codes for CASSIEGRTYEQYF.

This chain's CDR3 is CASSQTGDRAAQYF. The CDR3 nucleotides are TGTGCCAGCAGCCAGACAGGGGACCGGGCGGCCCAGTACTTC. The rearrangement joins TRBV7-2 to TRBJ2-5; 8 bases fit TRBD1. J lost 9 bases, V lost 5 bases, and 11 bases had no gene match. The CDR3 totals 14 residues. CDR1 is SGHTA, CDR2 FQGNSA, per germline.

The chain is built from TRBV29-1 and TRBJ2-3; 8 bases line up with TRBD2. This CDR3 spans 13 amino acids. Trimming took 6 bases from V and 1 from J; bases not matched to a gene: 3. CDR1 SQVTM and CDR2 ANQGSEA come from the germline V gene. CDR3 region: CSVRGGGTDTQYF. DNA of the CDR3: TGCAGCGTCCGGGGGGGCGGCACAGATACGCAGTATTTT.

This clone was seen a single time. The chain's CDR3 is CASSQDWGRWSGNTIYF. The CDR3 nucleotides read TGCGCCAGCAGCCAAGACTGGGGCCGATGGTCTGGAAACACCATATATTTT. The chain is built from TRBV4-1 and TRBJ1-3, with a possible D match to TRBD1 (5 bases). Trimming took 0 bases from V and 1 from J, leaving 13 bases between them. The germline V gene has CDR1 MGHRA and CDR2 YSYEKL. The CDR3 has 17 amino acids.

The chain links TRBV7-9 to TRBJ2-1, with D possibly called TRBD1 or TRBD2 (6 bases each). V was shortened by 5 bases and J by 7 bases, with 21 bases between the two germline ends. Per germline, CDR1 SEHNR and CDR2 FQNEAQ (reference sequence). The CDR3 consists of 16 residues. CDR3 coding DNA: TGTGCCAGCAGCCGAGGCGGGGACAAAGATTGGAATGAGCAGTTCTTC. The encoded protein is CASSRGGDKDWNEQFF.

The J gene is TRBJ1-1, the V gene TRBV2; the D gene is possibly TRBD1 (5 bases). The CDR3 is made up of 11 amino acids. Looked up from germline, CDR1 is SNHLY and CDR2 is FYNNEI. Trimming stripped 6 bases from V and 3 bases from J, with 5 bases between. In nucleotides, the CDR3 is TGTGCCAGCAGGGGGGACACTGAAGCTTTCTTT. This gives the protein CASRGDTEAFF.

The chain recombines TRBV6-1 with TRBJ2-5; no firm D call. Trimming stripped 6 bases from V and 4 bases from J, with 9 bases between. Germline V lookup: CDR1 MNHNS, CDR2 SASEGT. This CDR3 is 12 amino acids long. The CDR3 coding sequence is TGTGCCAGCAGCCTCCGAACAGAGACCCAGTACTTC. Amino acids: CASSLRTETQYF.

J is TRBJ1-2 and V is TRBV30, with 7 nucleotides matching TRBD1. The germline V gene encodes CDR1 GTSNPN and CDR2 SVGIG (reference sequence). This CDR3 spans 14 amino acids. Unmatched junction bases numbered 9, after V lost 2 bases and J lost 6 bases. The CDR3 DNA is TGTGCCTGGAGTAGAGACAGGGTCTATCATGGCTACACCTTC. Encoded protein: CAWSRDRVYHGYTF.

The rearrangement links TRBV30 to TRBJ1-2; D perhaps matches TRBD1 (5 bases). The CDR3 consists of 13 residues. Germline V gene sequence: CDR1 GTSNPN, CDR2 SVGIG (reference sequence). V was trimmed by 2 bases and J by 2 bases, leaving 9 bases between them. For the CDR3, the DNA is TGTGCCTGGAGTAGGGACGGAAACTATGGCTACACCTTC. Its translation: CAWSRDGNYGYTF.

V gene TRBV10-3 combines with J gene TRBJ2-1; D uncertain. Trimming took 2 bases from V and 0 from J, leaving 5 bases between them. The CDR3 contains 14 residues. Per germline, CDR1 ENHRY and CDR2 SYGVKD. The CDR3 region is CAISEVASYNEQFF. CDR3 bases: TGTGCCATCAGTGAGGTCGCCTCCTACAATGAGCAGTTCTTC.

V usage is TRBV5-1 and J usage is TRBJ2-5; 8 bases line up with TRBD1. The germline CDR1 and CDR2 sequences are SGHRS and YFSETQ. V shed 4 bases, J shed 4 bases, and the junction held 3 bases outside the gene matches. The CDR3 runs 13 residues. The CDR3: CASSPGQGETQYF. The CDR3 bases are TGCGCCAGCAGCCCCGGACAGGGAGAGACCCAGTACTTC.

The chain uses TRBV7-9 and TRBJ1-1; TRBD1 agrees at 9 bases. V was pared by 5 bases and J by 6 bases, with 10 bases of the junction left unmatched. The CDR3 spans 15 residues. Germline V gives CDR1 SEHNR, CDR2 FQNEAQ (reference sequence). For the CDR3, the DNA is TGTGCCAGCAGCCTCACTTCGGGACAGGGAGCTGAAGCTTTCTTT. It is translated as CASSLTSGQGAEAFF.

This clone was observed once. The rearrangement uses TRBV27 and TRBJ1-1; TRBD1 matches 7 bases. The CDR3 contains 18 residues. J was trimmed by 5 bases and V by 8 bases; bases with no gene match: 23. Germline-derived CDR1 and CDR2 are MNHEY and SMNVEV (reference sequence). CDR3 bases: TGTGCCAGCTCCCGACCCCGAACCAGCGACAGGGAAGAGACTGAAGCTTTCTTT. Amino acids: CASSRPRTSDREETEAFF.

This clone was found a few times. This chain connects TRBV6-4 to TRBJ1-1; D is undetermined. The CDR3 extends over 13 amino acids. Trimming cost V 8 bases and J 1 base, with 11 bases left between them. Germline V lookup: CDR1 MRHNA, CDR2 SNTAGT. CDR3 sequence: CASRTTPNTEAFF. The CDR3 DNA sequence: TGTGCCAGCCGCACGACGCCGAACACTGAAGCTTTCTTT.

The chain uses TRBV29-1 and TRBJ1-1; D gene unclear. The germline gives CDR1 SQVTM, CDR2 ANQGSEA. The germline V and J ends were trimmed by 7 bases and 3 bases, with 18 bases remaining between them. The CDR3 loop spans 14 amino acids. The CDR3 DNA reads as TGCAGCGAACGAACCCACGGGAGACACACTGAAGCTTTCTTT. As protein: CSERTHGRHTEAFF.

J is TRBJ1-3 and V is TRBV30; D not resolved. V was clipped by 5 bases and J by 4 bases, with 9 bases between them. The length of the CDR3 is 12 residues. CDR1 and CDR2 (germline): GTSNPN, SVGIG (reference sequence). CDR3 region: CAWGPIGNTIYF. Here the CDR3 DNA reads TGTGCCTGGGGACCCATAGGAAACACCATATATTTT.

The chain recombines TRBV7-9 with TRBJ2-7; D gene unclear. The CDR3 totals 11 residues. V was shortened by 2 bases and J by 7 bases, with 6 bases between the two germline ends. CDR1 SEHNR and CDR2 FQNEAQ come from the germline V gene (reference sequence). DNA for the CDR3: TGTGCCAGCAGCTTAAACGGAGAGCAGTACTTC. Translation gives CASSLNGEQYF.